This is a list of T cell receptor beta chains from one sample in a study of technical replicates of blood from a few donors. TCRdb's copy holds only in-frame clones and misses some; the assay was immunoSEQ multiplex PCR. This sample has tens of thousands of clones, with 93% found just once. What was sequenced was T cells isolated from PBMCs. Source of these receptors: a human donor in good health. CDR3s include the opening cysteine and the closing phenylalanine or tryptophan. The order of the fields is V gene, clone size, D gene, J gene, CDR3 DNA, CDR3 protein. D genes are given only for firm matches. For some rows the clone size is stated as once, few or many, or as a class when expanded; others skip it.

>TRBV30|once|TRBD1|TRBJ1-3
TGTGCCTGGAGTGTCGGACAGGCCTCTGGAAACACCATATATTTT
CAWSVGQASGNTIYF
>TRBV10-1|.|TRBD1|TRBJ2-7
TGCGCCAGCAGTGATGGACAGGGGACTTCTCTCGAGCAGTACTTC
CASSDGQGTSLEQYF
>TRBV7-9|.|.|TRBJ1-5
TGTGCCAGCAGCCTCTGGTCGGCGACAGACTTTAATCAGCCCCAGCATTTT
CASSLWSATDFNQPQHF
>TRBV14|.|.|TRBJ2-3
TGTGCCAGCAGCCAAGACAACTGGGGGGTAGATACGCAGTATTTT
CASSQDNWGVDTQYF
>TRBV5-8|.|TRBD2|TRBJ2-5
TGTGCCAGCAGCTCAGGGACTAGCGGGAGTATCCAAGAGACCCAGTACTTC
CASSSGTSGSIQETQYF
>TRBV4-1|.|TRBD2|TRBJ2-5
TGCGCCAGCAGCCACCCTAAGGGGACTAGCGGGAGCCAAGAGACCCAGTACTTC
CASSHPKGTSGSQETQYF
>TRBV28|.|.|TRBJ1-4
TGTGCCAGCAGTTTAGCTGCTCTTAACGAGAATGAAAAACTGTTTTTT
CASSLAALNENEKLFF
>TRBV28|.|.|TRBJ1-1
TGTGCCAGCAGCCTGGGGAGGAACACTGAAGCTTTCTTT
CASSLGRNTEAFF
>TRBV2|.|TRBD1|TRBJ1-5
TGTGCCAGCAGTGAACCGGGACAGGGGGCGTTGAGCAATCAGCCCCAGCATTTT
CASSEPGQGALSNQPQHF
>TRBV5-6|.|.|TRBJ1-1
TGTGCCAGCAGGAGTAGCCCCCAGGGGAGCACTGAAGCTTTCTTT
CASRSSPQGSTEAFF
>TRBV19|.|.|TRBJ1-3
TGTGCCAGTAGTACCCAGGCCGGAAACACCATATATTTT
CASSTQAGNTIYF
>TRBV5-1|.|.|TRBJ1-1
TGCGCCAGCAGTTCAGGCATGAACACTGAAGCTTTCTTT
CASSSGMNTEAFF
>TRBV7-9|.|.|TRBJ1-4
TGTGCCAGCAGCTTAATGTCCTCAACTAATGAAAAACTGTTTTTT
CASSLMSSTNEKLFF
>TRBV5-1|.|.|TRBJ2-5
TGCGCCAGCAGCCCCACCCCAGGGTCTCAAGAGACCCAGTACTTC
CASSPTPGSQETQYF
>TRBV6-1|.|.|TRBJ1-2
TGTGCCAGTAGCGGGGTCCCCCGAGATGCTGGCTACACCTTC
CASSGVPRDAGYTF
>TRBV27|.|.|TRBJ1-4
TGTGCCAGCAGTCCCCTGGGGGGGGTTGATGAAAAACTGTTTTTT
CASSPLGGVDEKLFF
>TRBV28|.|TRBD2|TRBJ2-7
TGTGCCAGCACCCGGACTAGCGGAGCCTACGAGCAGTACTTC
CASTRTSGAYEQYF
>TRBV30|.|.|TRBJ2-6
TGTGCCTGGAGGCGGGGCGTTCTCATCTCTGGGGCCAACGTCCTGACTTTC
CAWRRGVLISGANVLTF
>TRBV19|.|.|TRBJ2-2
TGTGCCAGTAGTATAGGTCGTTCCAGGGCCGGGGAGCTGTTTTTT
CASSIGRSRAGELFF
>TRBV5-4|.|.|TRBJ2-1
TGTGCCAGCAGCTCCGAAGCTAGCCTCCCTTTATCCTCCTACAATGAGCAGTTCTTC
CASSSEASLPLSSYNEQFF